The 13 T cell receptor beta chains below all came from one sample that was sequenced in a study of blood T cell repertoires in COVID-19. Profiling relied on immunoSEQ multiplex PCR, and the TCRdb table lists in-frame clones only, not all of them. The sample lists about 220,000 clones; around 83% were seen once. Sequencing input: peripheral blood. These TCRs come from a man in his forties or fifties with active or convalescent COVID-19.

The gene calls are TRBV3-1 (or the pseudogene TRBV3-2) and TRBJ1-3; perhaps TRBD1 as D (5 bases). Germline assignment: CDR1 LGHDT and CDR2 YNNKEL (reference sequence). Trimming took 4 bases from V and 0 from J, leaving 10 bases between them. The CDR3 is 15 amino acids. The CDR3 reads CASSLGLRSGNTIYF. The CDR3, as DNA: TGTGCCAGCAGCCTGGGACTGCGCTCTGGAAACACCATATATTTT.

The chain uses TRBV19 and TRBJ1-5; TRBD1 is a possible D gene (6 bases). Trimming took 3 bases from V and 2 from J, leaving 14 bases between them. This CDR3 has 16 residues. Germline CDR1 LNHDA, CDR2 SQIVND (reference sequence). The chain's CDR3 is CASSIIGGKGNQPQHF. DNA for the CDR3: TGTGCCAGTAGTATTATAGGGGGAAAGGGCAATCAGCCCCAGCATTTT.

This clone was detected only once. The chain has TRBV4-1 and TRBJ2-7; the D gene is possibly TRBD2 (6 bases). The V and J ends lost 3 bases and 4 bases respectively, with 10 bases between them. The CDR3 is 13 amino acids. Germline V gene lookup returns CDR1 MGHRA and CDR2 YSYEKL. This CDR3 is CASSHIRGYEQYF. The CDR3 DNA follows: TGCGCCAGCAGCCATATCCGGGGGTACGAGCAGTACTTC.

The genes are TRBV19 and TRBJ1-2, with D unclear. V was cut by 4 bases and J by 8 bases, with 14 bases left in between. The CDR3 covers 13 residues. From germline, CDR1 is LNHDA and CDR2 SQIVND (reference sequence). The CDR3 DNA reads as TGTGCCAGTAGTACTGAGTCGGTCATGGGCTACACCTTC. This gives the protein CASSTESVMGYTF.

J is TRBJ1-6 and V is TRBV7-3; 9 bases map to TRBD1. Looked up from germline, CDR1 is SGHTA and CDR2 is FQGTGA. V gave up 7 bases and J gave up 8 bases; unmatched junction bases: 9. This CDR3 region has 15 residues. CDR3 amino acids: CASTSGTGTDSPLHF. CDR3 DNA: TGTGCCAGCACCTCAGGGACAGGGACGGATTCACCCCTCCACTTT. The whole variable domain, remainder taken from reference TRBV7-3 and TRBJ1-6, is GAGVSQTPSNKVTEKGKYVELRCDPISGHTALYWYRQSLGQGPEFLIYFQGTGAADDSGLPNDRFFAVRPEGSVSTLKIQRTERGDSAVYLCASTSGTGTDSPLHFGNGTRLTVT.

This clone was observed a single time. The chain links TRBV6-5 to TRBJ2-2, with TRBD1 matching over 7 bases. Germline lookup yields CDR1 MNHEY and CDR2 SVGAGI. The CDR3 length is 13 residues. V gave up 8 bases and J gave up 3 bases; unmatched junction bases: 3. CDR3 nucleotide sequence: TGTGCCAGCGTACAGGGGCACACCGGGGAGCTGTTTTTT. Protein sequence: CASVQGHTGELFF.

This sequence joins TRBV2 and TRBJ2-1; D possibly corresponds to TRBD1 (6 bases). The CDR3 loop spans 14 amino acids. Trimming took 4 bases from V and 1 from J, leaving 8 bases between them. CDR1 SNHLY and CDR2 FYNNEI come from the germline V gene. DNA for the CDR3: TGTGCCAGCAGTGTGACAGGATCCTACAATGAGCAGTTCTTC. Its translation: CASSVTGSYNEQFF. Based on the CDR3 plus reference TRBV2 and TRBJ2-1, the full variable domain is EPEVTQTPSHQVTQMGQEVILRCVPISNHLYFYWYRQILGQKVEFLVSFYNNEISEKSEIFDDQFSVERPDGSNFTLKIRSTKLEDSAMYFCASSVTGSYNEQFFGPGTRLTVL.

V usage is TRBV2 and J usage is TRBJ1-5; D gene ambiguous. CDR1 and CDR2 (germline): SNHLY, FYNNEI. V lost 3 bases and J lost 4, with 7 bases in between. This CDR3 is built from 13 residues. CDR3 sequence (DNA): TGTGCCAGCAGTGAGGTAGCTAATCAGCCCCAGCATTTT. Translating it yields CASSEVANQPQHF.

The CDR3 here is CATRRAGVMGELFF. As DNA, the CDR3 is TGTGCCACCAGAAGGGCGGGGGTTATGGGGGAGCTGTTTTTT. This sequence joins TRBV15 and TRBJ2-2; 7 bases agree with TRBD2. The CDR3 has 14 residues. V lost 6 bases, J lost 8 bases, and 9 bases stayed unmatched. From germline, CDR1 is LNHNV and CDR2 YYDKDF (reference sequence).

The rearrangement links TRBV7-9 to TRBJ2-3; D possibly corresponds to TRBD2 (5 bases). Germline assignment: CDR1 SEHNR and CDR2 FQNEAQ (reference sequence). Deletions cut 5 bases from V and 4 bases from J, with 16 bases between. CDR3 length: 15 residues. CDR3: CASSARLRRADTQYF. As DNA, the CDR3 is TGTGCCAGCAGCGCTCGACTTAGGCGGGCAGATACGCAGTATTTT.

This chain joins TRBV5-5 and TRBJ2-5, with 11 bases matching TRBD2. The germline V gene has CDR1 SGHKS and CDR2 YYEKEE (reference sequence). V trimming: 0 bases; J trimming: 6 bases; junction bases outside the gene matches: 10. This CDR3 contains 17 residues. CDR3 nucleotides: TGTGCCAGCAGCTTGGAATTTAGCGGGGGGGCCGGGAAGACCCAGTACTTC. Translating it yields CASSLEFSGGAGKTQYF.

The chain recombines TRBV7-8 with TRBJ2-3; 8 nucleotides match TRBD2. Trimming removed 5 bases from V and 6 bases from J; junction bases left unmatched: 7. The CDR3 covers 14 residues. Germline V lookup: CDR1 SGHVS, CDR2 FQNEAQ. The CDR3 DNA sequence: TGTGCCAGCAGCAGAGGGACTAGTGGGGATACGCAGTATTTT. This sequence encodes CASSRGTSGDTQYF. The full variable domain, its missing parts supplied by reference TRBV7-8 and TRBJ2-3, is GAGVSQSPRYKVAKRGQDVALRCDPISGHVSLFWYQQALGQGPEFLTYFQNEAQLDKSGLPSDRFFAERPEGSVSTLKIQRTQQEDSAVYLCASSRGTSGDTQYFGPGTRLTVL.

The chain employs TRBV4-3 and TRBJ2-7; 10 nucleotides match TRBD2. Trimming removed 3 bases from V and 4 bases from J; junction bases left unmatched: 6. This CDR3 spans 15 amino acids. Germline values: CDR1 LGHNA, CDR2 YSLEER. Written as DNA, the CDR3 is TGCGCCAGCAGCCACGATACTAGCGGGAAATACGAGCAGTACTTC. Residues: CASSHDTSGKYEQYF.